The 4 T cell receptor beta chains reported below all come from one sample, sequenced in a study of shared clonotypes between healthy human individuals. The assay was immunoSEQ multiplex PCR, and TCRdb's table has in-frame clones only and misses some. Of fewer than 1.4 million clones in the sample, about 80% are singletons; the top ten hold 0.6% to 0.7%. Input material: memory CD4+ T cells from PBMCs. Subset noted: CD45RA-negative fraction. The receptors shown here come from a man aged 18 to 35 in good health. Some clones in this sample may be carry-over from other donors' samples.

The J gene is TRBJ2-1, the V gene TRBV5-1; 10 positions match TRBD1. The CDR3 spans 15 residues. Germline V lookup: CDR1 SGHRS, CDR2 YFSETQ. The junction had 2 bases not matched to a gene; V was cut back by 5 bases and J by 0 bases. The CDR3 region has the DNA TGCGCCAGCAGATGGACAGGGGGCTCCTACAATGAGCAGTTCTTC. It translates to CASRWTGGSYNEQFF.

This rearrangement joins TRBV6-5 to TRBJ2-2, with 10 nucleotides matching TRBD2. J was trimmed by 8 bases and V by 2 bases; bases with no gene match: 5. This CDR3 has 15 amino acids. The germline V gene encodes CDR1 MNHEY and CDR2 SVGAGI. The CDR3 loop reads CASSYGSSGSGELFF. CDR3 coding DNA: TGTGCCAGCAGTTACGGCTCTAGCGGGAGTGGGGAGCTGTTTTTT.

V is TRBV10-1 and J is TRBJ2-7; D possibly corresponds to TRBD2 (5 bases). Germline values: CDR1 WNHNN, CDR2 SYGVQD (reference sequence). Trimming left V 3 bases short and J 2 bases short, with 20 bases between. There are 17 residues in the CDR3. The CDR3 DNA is TGCGCCAGCAGTGACCACTCCTGGGCGGGTGCAACCTACGAGCAGTACTTC. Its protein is CASSDHSWAGATYEQYF.

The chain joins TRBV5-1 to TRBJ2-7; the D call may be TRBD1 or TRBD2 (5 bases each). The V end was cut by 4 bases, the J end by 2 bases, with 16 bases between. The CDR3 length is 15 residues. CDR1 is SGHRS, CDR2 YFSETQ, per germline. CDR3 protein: CASSLPRDGAYEQYF. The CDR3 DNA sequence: TGCGCCAGCAGCCTACCTCGGGACGGAGCCTACGAGCAGTACTTC.